The clone carrying this T cell receptor (beta chain) was counted only a few times. Its antigen is not known. Germline values: CDR1 SGHVS, CDR2 FNYEAQ. Between the trimmed V and J ends, which lost 3 bases and 0 bases, there was a span of 8 bases. This CDR3 spans 15 amino acids. From the 5' RACE reads, TCRdb called clonotypes with MiXCR, one entry per CDR3 protein. The repertoire holds almost 9,000 distinct CDR3 sequences, with around 28% as singletons. Naive CD4+ T cells were purified with Tregs depleted by CD25. Study-wide findings and caveats: Greatest tumor Treg TCR overlap was with tumor naive CD4+ cells. Tumor memory CD4+ T cell TCR gene usage clustered with blood and lymph node memory CD4+ cells and lymph node naive CD4+ cells.

The chain employs TRBV7-6 and TRBJ1-4, with a weak D call TRBD1 (5 bases). The TCR sequence derives from a female donor with breast cancer. Input material: naive CD4+ T cells sorted from a lymph node. Subset: naive CD4+ T cells, CD4+CD45RA+CD25-. The DNA of the CDR3 is TGTGCCAGCAGCTTGACAGATGCAACTAATGAAAAACTGTTTTTT. Translated, it gives CASSLTDATNEKLFF. Variable domain in full (rest from reference TRBV7-6 and TRBJ1-4): GAGVSQSPRYKVTKRGQDVALRCDPISGHVSLYWYRQALGQGPEFLTYFNYEAQQDKSGLPNDRFSAERPEGSISTLTIQRTEQRDSAMYRCASSLTDATNEKLFFGSGTQLSVL.